This T cell receptor (beta chain) originates from a study of Ad26.COV2.S vaccination and SARS-CoV-2 variants. Study-level information: Into the muscle, Ad26.COV2.S was dosed once or twice, 56 days apart.

Trimming took off 3 bases at V and 0 bases at J, with 9 bases between the two ends. CDR1 MNHEY and CDR2 SMNVEV come from the germline V gene (reference sequence). CDR3 size: 16 residues. Study conclusions and caveats: Once vaccination had occurred, spike-specific CD8+ and CD4+ T cell responses reportedly showed substantial breadth.

Clones were read by immunoSEQ multiplex PCR, and TCRdb kept only the in-frame ones, dropping some. The table lists 250,000 or so clones, roughly 85% of them singletons. Notes on this clone: Its specificity is unknown.

As to treatment: 15 to 20 received Ad26.COV2.S at low or high dose, single or two shots; about five received placebo; per-sample allocation not given. All samples were drawn on day 63, counting from the first vaccine or placebo injection. An adult aged 18-55 years in Boston served as the donor. The chain employs TRBV27 and TRBJ2-6; D is unresolved. This TCR was sampled from a person aged 18-60 years who received the Ad26.COV2.S COVID-19 vaccine or a placebo. The material was peripheral blood, obtained in a trial of Ad26.COV2.S vaccine versus placebo. The CDR3 sequence is CASSFVGFSGANVLTF. Here the CDR3 DNA reads TGTGCCAGCAGTTTTGTTGGGTTCTCTGGGGCCAACGTCCTGACTTTC.